These T cell receptor beta chains were read from a single sample in a study of OX40 agonist ivuxolimab in advanced cancers. TCRdb's copy holds only in-frame clones and misses some; the assay was immunoSEQ multiplex PCR. The sample lists about 26,000 clones, almost 90% seen once, with approximately 23% in the top ten. Sample: CD4+ or CD8+ T cells sorted from blood, taken in a trial of the OX40 agonist ivuxolimab. These receptor sequences come from an adult with an advanced solid tumor such as melanoma, head and neck, liver or kidney cancer. CDR3s include the opening cysteine and the closing phenylalanine or tryptophan. A D gene is named only where the DNA matches it firmly. Size is stated for part of the rows, as once, few or many counts, or as a class when the clone is expanded.

>TRBV11-2|once|TRBJ2-1|TRBD1
TGTGCCAGCAGCTTATCCGCAGGGGGAGCGTCCAATGAGCAGTTCTTC
CASSLSAGGASNEQFF
>TRBV27|NA|TRBJ2-7|TRBD2
TGTGCCAGCAGTGCCGGACTAGCGGCTTACGAGCAGTACTTC
CASSAGLAAYEQYF
>TRBV19|NA|TRBJ2-1|TRBD1
TGTGCCAGTAGTATTACCGGAGGGGACAGGTTTTTCAATGAGCAGTTCTTC
CASSITGGDRFFNEQFF
>TRBV2|NA|TRBJ2-7|NA
TGTGCCAGCACCGCCGACAGGTCCTACGAGCAGTACTTC
CASTADRSYEQYF
>TRBV7-3|NA|TRBJ2-7|NA
TGTGCCAGCAGCCCGGTTGGGGGCAGCGAGTACGAGCAGTACTTC
CASSPVGGSEYEQYF
>TRBV19|NA|TRBJ2-5|NA
TGTGCCAGTAGTGCCTCGGACTCGCAAGAGACCCAGTACTTC
CASSASDSQETQYF
>TRBV2|NA|TRBJ2-7|NA
TGTGCCAGCAGTGAACGGGGGACGGGCTACGAGCAGTACTTC
CASSERGTGYEQYF
>TRBV5-6|NA|TRBJ2-5|TRBD1
TGTGCCAGCAGCTTGGTAGGGGGATCGACAGGGGAGCAGTACTTC
CASSLVGGSTGEQYF
>TRBV6-1|NA|TRBJ1-5|TRBD1
TGTGCCAGCAATGACGAGGTTGGGACAGGTAGATTTAGCAATCAGCCCCAGCATTTT
CASNDEVGTGRFSNQPQHF
>TRBV4-1|NA|TRBJ2-7|TRBD2
TGCGCCAGCAGCCAAGATAGTGCTAGCGGGAGGCCACGGCAGTACTTC
CASSQDSASGRPRQYF